This is a list of T cell receptor beta chains from one sample in a study of T cell changes during pregnancy in multiple sclerosis. The table came from immunoSEQ multiplex PCR; TCRdb's copy has only in-frame clones and leaves some out. The data show tens of thousands of clones, with around nine tenths seen just once and around 2.2% held by the top ten. The material sequenced was peripheral blood, taken in the first trimester of pregnancy. These receptors were obtained from a female donor in good health, enrolled as a control in a pregnancy study. Both conserved end residues are part of each CDR3. The order of the fields is CDR3 DNA, CDR3 protein, clone size, CDR3 length, V gene, J gene, D gene. A D gene is named only where the DNA matches it firmly. A clone size is listed for some rows: how often the clone was seen (once, few, many), or a class if it is expanded.

CDR3nt: TGTGCCAGCACAGCGGCGAGTTCACCCCTCCACTTT; CDR3aa: CASTAASSPLHF; abundance: NA; len: 12; v_gene: TRBV28; j_gene: TRBJ1-6; d_gene: NA
CDR3nt: TGTGCCAGCAGCTTGGGGGACGGGAGGACTGAAGCTTTCTTT; CDR3aa: CASSLGDGRTEAFF; abundance: NA; len: 14; v_gene: TRBV5-4; j_gene: TRBJ1-1; d_gene: NA
CDR3nt: TGTGCCAGCAGCTTAGCCGCGGACAATGAGCAGTTCTTC; CDR3aa: CASSLAADNEQFF; abundance: NA; len: 13; v_gene: TRBV7-9; j_gene: TRBJ2-1; d_gene: NA
CDR3nt: TGCAGCTCCACAGCGACTAGCGGGGGCAAGGAGCAGTTCTTC; CDR3aa: CSSTATSGGKEQFF; abundance: NA; len: 14; v_gene: TRBV29-1; j_gene: TRBJ2-1; d_gene: TRBD2
CDR3nt: TGTGCCAGCGGGGTTGGAGGGGAGCAGTACTTC; CDR3aa: CASGVGGEQYF; abundance: once; len: 11; v_gene: TRBV7-3; j_gene: TRBJ2-7; d_gene: NA
CDR3nt: TGCAGTGCTGGGGCACAGACCCAGTACTTC; CDR3aa: CSAGAQTQYF; abundance: NA; len: 10; v_gene: TRBV20-1; j_gene: TRBJ2-5; d_gene: NA
CDR3nt: TGTGCCAGCAGCCGTGTAGGAGAGGGCGGAAACACCATATATTTT; CDR3aa: CASSRVGEGGNTIYF; abundance: NA; len: 15; v_gene: TRBV11-2; j_gene: TRBJ1-3; d_gene: NA
CDR3nt: TGCGCCAGCTATAACGACTCAGCCAACTATGGCTACACCTTC; CDR3aa: CASYNDSANYGYTF; abundance: once; len: 14; v_gene: TRBV10-2; j_gene: TRBJ1-2; d_gene: NA
CDR3nt: TGCGCCAGCAGCTTGGAACGGTACGAGCAGTACTTC; CDR3aa: CASSLERYEQYF; abundance: once; len: 12; v_gene: TRBV5-1; j_gene: TRBJ2-7; d_gene: NA
CDR3nt: TGTGCCAGCAGCGCCCGGGTCTCTAGCTCCTACGAGCAGTACTTC; CDR3aa: CASSARVSSSYEQYF; abundance: NA; len: 15; v_gene: TRBV7-2; j_gene: TRBJ2-7; d_gene: NA
CDR3nt: TGTGCCAGCAGCATAGACCCCCGTAGGGGGGCTTTCTTT; CDR3aa: CASSIDPRRGAFF; abundance: NA; len: 13; v_gene: TRBV14; j_gene: TRBJ1-1; d_gene: NA
CDR3nt: TGTGCCAGCAGCTTAGCCACTACAGGGGTCAACGAGCAGTACTTC; CDR3aa: CASSLATTGVNEQYF; abundance: NA; len: 15; v_gene: TRBV7-8; j_gene: TRBJ2-7; d_gene: TRBD1
CDR3nt: TGTGCCAGCAGTTTGGGGCAGGGTTTTGCATCGGGTACGCAGTATTTT; CDR3aa: CASSLGQGFASGTQYF; abundance: NA; len: 16; v_gene: TRBV28; j_gene: TRBJ2-3; d_gene: NA
CDR3nt: TGTGCCAGCAGTTTCCTCTACCGGACAGGGGCCTCACAAGAGACCCAGTACTTC; CDR3aa: CASSFLYRTGASQETQYF; abundance: NA; len: 18; v_gene: TRBV28; j_gene: TRBJ2-5; d_gene: TRBD1
CDR3nt: TGTGCCAGCAGCTCAGGACTAGTCGCCGGGGAGCTGTTTTTT; CDR3aa: CASSSGLVAGELFF; abundance: NA; len: 14; v_gene: TRBV7-9; j_gene: TRBJ2-2; d_gene: TRBD2
CDR3nt: TGCGCCAGCAGTCAACGTTCCGGGAACACCGGGGAGCTGTTTTTT; CDR3aa: CASSQRSGNTGELFF; abundance: NA; len: 15; v_gene: TRBV5-1; j_gene: TRBJ2-2; d_gene: NA
CDR3nt: TGTGCCAGCAGTTCTAGGACAGGGTACGAGCAGTACTTC; CDR3aa: CASSSRTGYEQYF; abundance: NA; len: 13; v_gene: TRBV27; j_gene: TRBJ2-7; d_gene: TRBD1
CDR3nt: TGTGCCAGCAGCCAAAAAAGTATCCGGGTCTGGCACACTGAAGCTTTCTTT; CDR3aa: CASSQKSIRVWHTEAFF; abundance: NA; len: 17; v_gene: TRBV7-2; j_gene: TRBJ1-1; d_gene: NA
CDR3nt: TGTGCCAGCAGCTTAGTGGCTAGCGGGGGATCTTACAATGAGCAGTTCTTC; CDR3aa: CASSLVASGGSYNEQFF; abundance: NA; len: 17; v_gene: TRBV11-3; j_gene: TRBJ2-1; d_gene: TRBD2
CDR3nt: TGTGCCAGCAGCCCAAGGGGGGGTCTAGCCGGCACAGATACGCAGTATTTT; CDR3aa: CASSPRGGLAGTDTQYF; abundance: NA; len: 17; v_gene: TRBV7-9; j_gene: TRBJ2-3; d_gene: NA
CDR3nt: TGTGCCAGCAGTGTACTAGCGGGAGGGAGGAGCAATGAGCAGTTCTTC; CDR3aa: CASSVLAGGRSNEQFF; abundance: NA; len: 16; v_gene: TRBV6-4; j_gene: TRBJ2-1; d_gene: TRBD2
CDR3nt: TGCAGCGTTGTACAGGCTCATGGCTACACCTTC; CDR3aa: CSVVQAHGYTF; abundance: NA; len: 11; v_gene: TRBV29-1; j_gene: TRBJ1-2; d_gene: NA
CDR3nt: TGTGCCAGCACCTGGGAAGGGGGCTCCGGGGCCAACGTCCTGACTTTC; CDR3aa: CASTWEGGSGANVLTF; abundance: NA; len: 16; v_gene: TRBV7-9; j_gene: TRBJ2-6; d_gene: TRBD1
CDR3nt: TGTGCCAGCAGCCCACCCACAGGGATAGATACGCAGTATTTT; CDR3aa: CASSPPTGIDTQYF; abundance: NA; len: 14; v_gene: TRBV7-9; j_gene: TRBJ2-3; d_gene: NA
CDR3nt: TGTGCCAGCAGCGTAGGACTAGCGGGGGATGAGACCCAGTACTTC; CDR3aa: CASSVGLAGDETQYF; abundance: NA; len: 15; v_gene: TRBV9; j_gene: TRBJ2-5; d_gene: TRBD2
CDR3nt: TGTGCCAGCAGTTTCATACTCAATCAGCCCCAGCATTTT; CDR3aa: CASSFILNQPQHF; abundance: NA; len: 13; v_gene: TRBV28; j_gene: TRBJ1-5; d_gene: NA
CDR3nt: TGTGCCAGCTTGACGGGTGAAGAGACCCAGTACTTC; CDR3aa: CASLTGEETQYF; abundance: once; len: 12; v_gene: TRBV6-1; j_gene: TRBJ2-5; d_gene: NA
CDR3nt: TGTGCCAGCAGCCGGAAGCAGCGGTCGAGCTCCTACGAGCAGTACTTC; CDR3aa: CASSRKQRSSSYEQYF; abundance: NA; len: 16; v_gene: TRBV28; j_gene: TRBJ2-7; d_gene: NA
CDR3nt: TGTGCCAGCAGTGCGGACACCCTCTATGGCTACACCTTC; CDR3aa: CASSADTLYGYTF; abundance: NA; len: 13; v_gene: TRBV27; j_gene: TRBJ1-2; d_gene: NA
CDR3nt: TGTGCCTCGAGAGGAGGTGGCGGGTCTGACACAGATACGCAGTATTTT; CDR3aa: CASRGGGGSDTDTQYF; abundance: NA; len: 16; v_gene: TRBV30; j_gene: TRBJ2-3; d_gene: NA
CDR3nt: TGTGCCTGGACCCCAGGGGGCAGCGAGCAGTACTTC; CDR3aa: CAWTPGGSEQYF; abundance: NA; len: 12; v_gene: TRBV30; j_gene: TRBJ2-7; d_gene: TRBD1
CDR3nt: TGCAGTACCACTAAGGACAGGTCCCAGCATTTT; CDR3aa: CSTTKDRSQHF; abundance: NA; len: 11; v_gene: TRBV20-1; j_gene: TRBJ1-5; d_gene: TRBD1
CDR3nt: TGTGCCAGCAGCTTTCGGGGTGGTGGGGCCAACGTCCTGACTTTC; CDR3aa: CASSFRGGGANVLTF; abundance: NA; len: 15; v_gene: TRBV5-4; j_gene: TRBJ2-6; d_gene: NA
CDR3nt: TGTGCCAGTAGTATCAGGACGGGAAGCAATCAGCCCCAGCATTTT; CDR3aa: CASSIRTGSNQPQHF; abundance: NA; len: 15; v_gene: TRBV19; j_gene: TRBJ1-5; d_gene: NA
CDR3nt: TGTGCCAGCGGATATTCCAGGGCTCACGAGCAGTACTTC; CDR3aa: CASGYSRAHEQYF; abundance: NA; len: 13; v_gene: TRBV5-6; j_gene: TRBJ2-7; d_gene: NA
CDR3nt: TGTGCCAGCAGCTTAAATCTCGAAAAACTGTTTTTT; CDR3aa: CASSLNLEKLFF; abundance: NA; len: 12; v_gene: TRBV7-9; j_gene: TRBJ1-4; d_gene: NA
CDR3nt: TGCGCCAGCAGCCGCGATGGGACAGGGGAAGAGACCCAGTACTTC; CDR3aa: CASSRDGTGEETQYF; abundance: NA; len: 15; v_gene: TRBV4-1; j_gene: TRBJ2-5; d_gene: TRBD1
CDR3nt: TGTGCCAGCAGTCTAGGGGGGGTCACTGAAGCTTTCTTT; CDR3aa: CASSLGGVTEAFF; abundance: NA; len: 13; v_gene: TRBV6-1; j_gene: TRBJ1-1; d_gene: NA
CDR3nt: TGTGCCAGCAGCTTCGGCGGAGGAGATTCACCCCTCCACTTT; CDR3aa: CASSFGGGDSPLHF; abundance: NA; len: 14; v_gene: TRBV5-6; j_gene: TRBJ1-6; d_gene: NA
CDR3nt: TGTGCCAGCAGCTTAACGTGGAGTAACTATGGCTACACCTTC; CDR3aa: CASSLTWSNYGYTF; abundance: NA; len: 14; v_gene: TRBV5-8; j_gene: TRBJ1-2; d_gene: NA
CDR3nt: TGTGCCAGTAGTATTCGGGAGACCGGGGAGCTGTTTTTT; CDR3aa: CASSIRETGELFF; abundance: NA; len: 13; v_gene: TRBV19; j_gene: TRBJ2-2; d_gene: NA